This TCR beta chain was identified during a study of control samples from healthy donors and cancer patients. The repertoire was sequenced with immunoSEQ multiplex PCR; TCRdb's copy has only in-frame clones and lacks some. The table records approximately 45,000 clones, 80% to 95% of them present only once. Trimming took 4 bases from V and 6 from J, leaving 11 bases between them. This CDR3 has 13 amino acids. Germline V lookup: CDR1 MNHEY, CDR2 SMNVEV (reference sequence). The TCR originated in a woman in her forties with head and neck cancer. The chain has TRBV27 and TRBJ2-3; D gene uncertain. Sequencing was performed on PBMCs. DNA for the CDR3: TGTGCCAGCAGTTATGGCCCCTCGGATACGCAGTATTTT. It encodes CASSYGPSDTQYF.